This T cell receptor (beta chain) was obtained from a study of shared clonotypes between healthy human individuals. Regarding the study as a whole: Generally, naive subsets came out with larger estimated richness than memory subsets. Shared clonotypes: approximately 5% naive CD4, around 3.7% naive CD8, about 2.2% memory CD4, 0.4% memory CD8.

V was trimmed by 2 bases and J by 7 bases, leaving 5 bases between them. CDR3 size: 11 residues. Germline V gives CDR1 MDHEN, CDR2 SYDVKM. Clones were read by immunoSEQ multiplex PCR, and TCRdb kept only the in-frame ones, dropping some. The repertoire holds some 580,000 clones, with around 97% as singletons. Concerning this clone itself: Its antigen is not known.

This TCR derives from a woman younger than 45 in good health. Material: naive CD4+ T cells sorted from blood. Subset denoted: CD45RA+ positively selected. This sequence joins TRBV28 and TRBJ1-1; D is ambiguous. The CDR3 coding sequence is TGTGCCAGCAGTTTAAGGAATGAAGCTTTCTTT. Its translation: CASSLRNEAFF.